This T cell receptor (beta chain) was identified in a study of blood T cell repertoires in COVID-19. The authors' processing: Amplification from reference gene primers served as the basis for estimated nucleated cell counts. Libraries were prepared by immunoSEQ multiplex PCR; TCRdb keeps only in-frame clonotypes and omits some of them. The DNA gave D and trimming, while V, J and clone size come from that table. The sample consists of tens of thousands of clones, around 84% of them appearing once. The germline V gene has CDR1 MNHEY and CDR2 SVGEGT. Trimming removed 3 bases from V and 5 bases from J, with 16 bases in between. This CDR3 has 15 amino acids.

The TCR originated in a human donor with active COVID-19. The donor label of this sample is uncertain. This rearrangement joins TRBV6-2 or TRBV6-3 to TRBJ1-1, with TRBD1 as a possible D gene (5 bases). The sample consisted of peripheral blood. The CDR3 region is CASSYRQGAGTEAFF. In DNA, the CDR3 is TGTGCCAGCAGTTATCGTCAGGGAGCGGGGACTGAAGCTTTCTTT.